This T cell receptor beta chain was found in a study of cytomegalovirus exposure and HLA in healthy donors. Study-wide results and limits: A missense variant in DCLRE1C was later tied to TCR beta V- and J-gene trimming. In vitro data verified a few CMV-associated chains as specific for CMV antigens.

PCR employed 60 Vbeta and 13 Jbeta primers. This table comes from immunoSEQ multiplex PCR, and its TCRdb copy is limited to in-frame clones, with some not included. The sample holds under 65,000 clones, about three quarters seen once. This clone appeared a few times. What it binds is unknown. The sample comprised PBMCs. The sequence was collected from a young man in good health and CMV-seropositive.

The CDR3, as DNA: TGTGCCAGCAGACCCGGTTATAACAATGAGCAGTTCTTC. Encoded protein: CASRPGYNNEQFF. The chain combines TRBV6-1 with TRBJ2-1; D unresolved. The length of the CDR3 is 13 residues. In germline, CDR1 is MNHNS, CDR2 SASEGT. The V end lost 6 bases, the J end lost 5 bases, and 11 bases lay between the germline ends.